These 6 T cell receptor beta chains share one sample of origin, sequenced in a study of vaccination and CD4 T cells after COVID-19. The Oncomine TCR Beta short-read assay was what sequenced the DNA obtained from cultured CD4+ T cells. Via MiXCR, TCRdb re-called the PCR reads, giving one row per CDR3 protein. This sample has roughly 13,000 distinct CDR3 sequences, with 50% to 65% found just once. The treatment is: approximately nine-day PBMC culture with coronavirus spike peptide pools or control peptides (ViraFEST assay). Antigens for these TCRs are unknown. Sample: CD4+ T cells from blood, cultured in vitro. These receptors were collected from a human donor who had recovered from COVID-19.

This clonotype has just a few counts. The CDR3 region has the DNA TGTGCCAGCAGTTCCGAGGGGGGGATCCAAGAGACCCAGTACTTC. This sequence encodes CASSSEGGIQETQYF. The J gene is TRBJ2-5, the V gene TRBV2; D may be TRBD2 (7 bases). The CDR3 totals 15 residues. Germline V gene sequence: CDR1 SNHLY, CDR2 FYNNEI. V lost 5 bases to trimming and J lost 1 base, with 14 bases between them.

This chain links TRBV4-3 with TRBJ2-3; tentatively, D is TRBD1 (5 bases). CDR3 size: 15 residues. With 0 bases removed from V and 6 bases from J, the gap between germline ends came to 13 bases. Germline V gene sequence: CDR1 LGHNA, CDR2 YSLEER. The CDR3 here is CASSQEVGLPDTQYF. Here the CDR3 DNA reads TGCGCCAGCAGCCAAGAGGTGGGGCTGCCGGATACGCAGTATTTT.

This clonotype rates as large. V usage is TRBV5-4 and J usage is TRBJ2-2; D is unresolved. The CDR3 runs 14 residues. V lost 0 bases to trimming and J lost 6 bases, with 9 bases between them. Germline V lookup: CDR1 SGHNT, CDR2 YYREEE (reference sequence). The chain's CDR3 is CASSLEFQAGELFF. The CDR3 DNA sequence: TGTGCCAGCAGCTTGGAATTCCAGGCCGGGGAGCTGTTTTTT.

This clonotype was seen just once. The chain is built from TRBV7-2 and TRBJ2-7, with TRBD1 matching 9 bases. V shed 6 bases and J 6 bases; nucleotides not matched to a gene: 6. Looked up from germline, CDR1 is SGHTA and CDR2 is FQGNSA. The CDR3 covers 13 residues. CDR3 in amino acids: CASRTQGASEQYF. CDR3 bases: TGTGCCAGCAGAACACAGGGGGCAAGCGAGCAGTACTTC.

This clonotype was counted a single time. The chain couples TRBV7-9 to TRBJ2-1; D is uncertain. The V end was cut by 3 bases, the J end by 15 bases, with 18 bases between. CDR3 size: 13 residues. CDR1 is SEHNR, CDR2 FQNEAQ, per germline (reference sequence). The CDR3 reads CASSFIFADIRFF. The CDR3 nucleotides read TGTGCCAGCAGCTTTATTTTTGCCGACATAAGGTTCTTC.

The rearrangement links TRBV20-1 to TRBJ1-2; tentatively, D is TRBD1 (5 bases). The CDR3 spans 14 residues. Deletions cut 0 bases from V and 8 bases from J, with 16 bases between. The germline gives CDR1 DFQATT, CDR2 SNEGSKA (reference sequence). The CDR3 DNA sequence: TGCAGTGCTAGAGAAGGCGCAGGGTTGGGGGGCTACACCTTC. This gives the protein CSAREGAGLGGYTF.